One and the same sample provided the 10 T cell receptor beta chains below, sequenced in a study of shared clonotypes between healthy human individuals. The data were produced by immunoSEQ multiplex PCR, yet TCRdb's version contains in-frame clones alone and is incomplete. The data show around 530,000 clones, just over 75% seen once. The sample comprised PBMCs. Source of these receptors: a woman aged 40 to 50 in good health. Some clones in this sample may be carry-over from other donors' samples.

For the CDR3, the DNA is TGTGCCAGCAGTCGTTATGGGACAGGGAAAGAGACCCAGTACTTC. As protein: CASSRYGTGKETQYF. The J gene is TRBJ2-5, the V gene TRBV28, with 9 positions matching TRBD1. With 5 bases clipped from V and 3 bases from J, the junction kept 7 bases outside the gene matches. The CDR3 length is 15 residues. The V gene's germline CDR1 is MDHEN and CDR2 SYDVKM.

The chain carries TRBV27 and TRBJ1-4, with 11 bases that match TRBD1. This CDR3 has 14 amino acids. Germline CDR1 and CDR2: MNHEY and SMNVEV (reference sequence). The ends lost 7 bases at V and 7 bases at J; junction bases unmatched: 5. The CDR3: CASMGTGGGEKLFF. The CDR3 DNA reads TGTGCCAGCATGGGGACAGGGGGGGGTGAAAAACTGTTTTTT.

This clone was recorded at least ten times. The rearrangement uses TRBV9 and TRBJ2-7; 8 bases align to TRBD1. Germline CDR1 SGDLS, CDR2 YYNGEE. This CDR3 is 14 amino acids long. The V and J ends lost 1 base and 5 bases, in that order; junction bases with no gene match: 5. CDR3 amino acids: CASSVQGASHEQYF. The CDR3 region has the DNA TGTGCCAGCAGCGTACAGGGGGCTTCTCACGAGCAGTACTTC. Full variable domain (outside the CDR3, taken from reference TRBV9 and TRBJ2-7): DSGVTQTPKHLITATGQRVTLRCSPRSGDLSVYWYQQSLDQGLQFLIQYYNGEERAKGNILERFSAQQFPDLHSELNLSSLELGDSALYFCASSVQGASHEQYFGPGTRLTVT.

The CDR3 spells CASSEARGLRETQYF. The CDR3 region has the DNA TGTGCCAGCAGTGAAGCGCGGGGGCTTCGGGAGACCCAGTACTTC. The V gene is TRBV2, the J gene TRBJ2-5; a possible D gene is TRBD2 (7 bases). This CDR3 has 15 amino acids. V gave up 0 bases and J gave up 5 bases, with 13 bases separating them. The V gene's germline CDR1 is SNHLY and CDR2 FYNNEI.

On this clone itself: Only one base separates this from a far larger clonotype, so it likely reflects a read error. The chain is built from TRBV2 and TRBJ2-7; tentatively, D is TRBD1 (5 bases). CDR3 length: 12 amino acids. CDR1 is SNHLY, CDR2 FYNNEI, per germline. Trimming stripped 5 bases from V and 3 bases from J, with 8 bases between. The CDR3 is CASSPQGYEQYF. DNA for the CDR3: TGTGCCAGCAGTCCCCAGGGCTACGAGCAGTACTTC. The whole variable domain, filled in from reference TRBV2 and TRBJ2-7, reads EPEVTQTPSHQVTQMGQEVILRCVPISNHLYFYWYRQILGQKVEFLVSFYNNEISEKSEIFDDQFSVERPDGSNFTLKIRSTKLEDSAMYFCASSPQGYEQYFGPGTRLTVT.

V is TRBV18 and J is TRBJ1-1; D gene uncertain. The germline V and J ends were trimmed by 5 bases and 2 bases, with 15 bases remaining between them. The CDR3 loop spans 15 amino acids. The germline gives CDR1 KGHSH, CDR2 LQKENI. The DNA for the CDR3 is TGTGCCAGCTCAATCGACCCGGGCGGTAACACTGAAGCTTTCTTT. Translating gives CASSIDPGGNTEAFF. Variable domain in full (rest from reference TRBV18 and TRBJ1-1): NAGVMQNPRHLVRRRGQEARLRCSPMKGHSHVYWYRQLPEEGLKFMVYLQKENIIDESGMPKERFSAEFPKEGPSILRIQQVVRGDSAAYFCASSIDPGGNTEAFFGQGTRLTVV.

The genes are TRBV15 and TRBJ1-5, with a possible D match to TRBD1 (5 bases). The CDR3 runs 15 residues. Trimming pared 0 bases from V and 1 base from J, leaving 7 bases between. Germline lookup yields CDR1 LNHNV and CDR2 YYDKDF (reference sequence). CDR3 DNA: TGTGCCACCAGCAGAGAAGGGGCCAGCAATCAGCCCCAGCATTTT. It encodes CATSREGASNQPQHF.

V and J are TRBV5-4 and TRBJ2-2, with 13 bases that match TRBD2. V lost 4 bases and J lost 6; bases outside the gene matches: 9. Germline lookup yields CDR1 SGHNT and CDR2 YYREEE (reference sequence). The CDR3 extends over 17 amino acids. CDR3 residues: CASSDRTSGSLSGELFF. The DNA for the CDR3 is TGTGCCAGCAGCGATCGGACTAGCGGGAGTCTCTCCGGGGAGCTGTTTTTT.

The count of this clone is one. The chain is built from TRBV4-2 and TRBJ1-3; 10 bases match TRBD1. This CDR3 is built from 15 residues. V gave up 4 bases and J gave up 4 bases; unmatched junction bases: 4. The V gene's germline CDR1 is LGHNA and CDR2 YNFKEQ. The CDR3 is CASSPDRGSGNTIYF. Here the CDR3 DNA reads TGTGCCAGCAGCCCGGACAGGGGGTCCGGAAACACCATATATTTT.

Here the CDR3 reads CASSFYDLNNEQFF. Written as DNA, the CDR3 is TGCGCCAGCAGCTTCTACGACTTAAACAATGAGCAGTTCTTC. This chain connects TRBV5-1 to TRBJ2-1, with D uncertain. This CDR3 has 14 residues. Trimming cost V 2 bases and J 5 bases, with 11 bases left between them. Germline CDR1 and CDR2: SGHRS and YFSETQ.